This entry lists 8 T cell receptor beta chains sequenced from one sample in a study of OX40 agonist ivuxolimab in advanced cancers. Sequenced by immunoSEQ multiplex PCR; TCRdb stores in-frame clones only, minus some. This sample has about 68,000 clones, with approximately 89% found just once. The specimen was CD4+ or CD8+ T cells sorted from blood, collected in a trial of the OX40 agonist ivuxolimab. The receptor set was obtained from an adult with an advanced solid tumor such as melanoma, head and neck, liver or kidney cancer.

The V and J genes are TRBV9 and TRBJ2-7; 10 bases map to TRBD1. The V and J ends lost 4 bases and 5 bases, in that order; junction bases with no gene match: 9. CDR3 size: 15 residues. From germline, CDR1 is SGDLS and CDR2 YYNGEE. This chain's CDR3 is CASSPLAGTGDEQYF. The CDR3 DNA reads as TGTGCCAGCAGCCCGCTGGCCGGGACAGGGGACGAGCAGTACTTC.

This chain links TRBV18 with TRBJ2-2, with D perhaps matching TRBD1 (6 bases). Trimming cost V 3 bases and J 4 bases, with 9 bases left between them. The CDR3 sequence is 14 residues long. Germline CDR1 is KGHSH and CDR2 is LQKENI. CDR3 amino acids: CASSPQDSTGELFF. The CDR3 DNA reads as TGTGCCAGCTCACCGCAGGACAGCACCGGGGAGCTGTTTTTT. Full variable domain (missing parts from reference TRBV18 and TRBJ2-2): NAGVMQNPRHLVRRRGQEARLRCSPMKGHSHVYWYRQLPEEGLKFMVYLQKENIIDESGMPKERFSAEFPKEGPSILRIQQVVRGDSAAYFCASSPQDSTGELFFGEGSRLTVL.

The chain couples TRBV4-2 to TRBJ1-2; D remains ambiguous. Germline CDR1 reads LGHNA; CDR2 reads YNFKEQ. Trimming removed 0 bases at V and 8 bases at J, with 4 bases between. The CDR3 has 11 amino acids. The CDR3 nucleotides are TGTGCCAGCAGCCAAGAGGGCGGCTACACCTTC. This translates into CASSQEGGYTF.

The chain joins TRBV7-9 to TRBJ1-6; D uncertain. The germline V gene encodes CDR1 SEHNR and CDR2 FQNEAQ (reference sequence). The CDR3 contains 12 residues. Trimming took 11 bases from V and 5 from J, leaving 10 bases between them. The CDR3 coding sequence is TGTGCCGGCGGACGGGATAATTCACCCCTCCACTTT. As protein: CAGGRDNSPLHF.

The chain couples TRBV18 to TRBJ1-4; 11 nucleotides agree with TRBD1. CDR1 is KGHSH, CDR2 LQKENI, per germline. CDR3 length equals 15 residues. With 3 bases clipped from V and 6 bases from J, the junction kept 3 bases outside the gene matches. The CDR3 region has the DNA TGTGCCAGCTCACCCGGGACAGGGGGAGATGAAAAACTGTTTTTT. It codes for CASSPGTGGDEKLFF.

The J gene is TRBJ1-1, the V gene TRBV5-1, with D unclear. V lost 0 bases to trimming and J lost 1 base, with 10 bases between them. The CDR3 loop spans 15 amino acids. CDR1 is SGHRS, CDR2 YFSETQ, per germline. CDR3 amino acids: CASSLDWAANTEAFF. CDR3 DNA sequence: TGCGCCAGCAGCTTGGACTGGGCCGCGAACACTGAAGCTTTCTTT.

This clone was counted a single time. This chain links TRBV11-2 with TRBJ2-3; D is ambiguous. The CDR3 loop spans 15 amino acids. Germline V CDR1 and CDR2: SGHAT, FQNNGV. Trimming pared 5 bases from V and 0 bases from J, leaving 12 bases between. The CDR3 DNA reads TGTGCCAGCAGCCGGACCCCCGACAGCACAGATACGCAGTATTTT. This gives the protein CASSRTPDSTDTQYF.

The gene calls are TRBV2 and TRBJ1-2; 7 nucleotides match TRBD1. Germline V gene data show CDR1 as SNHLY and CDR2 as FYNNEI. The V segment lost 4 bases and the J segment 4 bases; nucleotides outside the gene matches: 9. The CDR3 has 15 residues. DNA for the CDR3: TGTGCCAGCAGTGTCCTCCGACAGGGTACCTATGGCTACACCTTC. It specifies CASSVLRQGTYGYTF.